The source of this T cell receptor (beta chain) is a study of vaccination effects on CD4 cells after COVID-19. About the study: After around 2.2 million PBMC were placed in each well, they were cultured with approximately 10 IU/ml IL-2 and roughly 10 ug/ml peptides.

Assay: immunoSEQ multiplex PCR; the TCRdb copy retains only in-frame clones and omits some. There are about 73,000 clones in the sample; about 73% occur only once, and 2% to 3% lies in the top ten. From germline, CDR1 is WSHSY and CDR2 SAAADI. This CDR3 region has 16 residues. Trimming left V 3 bases short and J 0 bases short, with 11 bases between. After more than 9 days in culture, the CD4+ T cells were isolated. Participants completed two doses of the BNT162b2 or mRNA-1273 vaccine. Each vaccine recipient was nucleocapsid antibody negative and had no prior SARS-CoV-2 infection. A half-volume exchange with IL-2 medium occurred on days 3 and 7. Concerning this clone: The antigen is not known.

The sequence came from a human donor who received a COVID-19 vaccine. V gene TRBV10-2 combines with J gene TRBJ2-2, with a tentative D call TRBD1 (6 bases). The sequences come from CD4+ T cells from PBMCs cultured without peptide, collected after COVID-19 vaccination. CDR3 amino acids: CASSDLQGPNTGELFF. For the CDR3, the DNA is TGCGCCAGCAGTGACCTACAGGGACCGAACACCGGGGAGCTGTTTTTT.